Below are 23 T cell receptor beta chains sequenced from a single sample in a study of monozygotic twins with cystic fibrosis (dated by TCRdb to about 2021). To prepare the library, the immunoSEQ multiplex PCR assay was applied. TCRdb took over this immuneACCESS table, retaining in-frame rearrangements with V and J assigned. Such tables are incomplete; in checked studies, under half of the missing clones stem from an unresolved V gene, and the remainder is unexplained. The sample table contains about 32,000 clones; only one count was recorded for approximately 97% of them. The top ten clonotypes cover about 0.17% of the sample. What was sequenced was blood. Receptors were obtained from a girl aged 2-10 years with cystic fibrosis.

The V and J genes are TRBV5-1 and TRBJ2-5; TRBD1 matches 10 bases. J gave up 1 base and V 4 bases, and 4 bases lay outside the gene matches. CDR3 length equals 15 residues. Looked up from germline, CDR1 is SGHRS and CDR2 is YFSETQ. The CDR3 here is CASSKGQGFQETQYF. The DNA of the CDR3 is TGCGCCAGCAGCAAGGGACAGGGGTTCCAAGAGACCCAGTACTTC.

This chain joins TRBV10-3 and TRBJ2-7; 8 positions match TRBD2. CDR1 and CDR2 (germline): ENHRY, SYGVKD. The CDR3 sequence is 14 residues long. The ends lost 4 bases at V and 3 bases at J; junction bases unmatched: 5. The chain's CDR3 is CAISAGLGGYEQYF. CDR3 in DNA: TGTGCCATCAGTGCGGGACTAGGGGGCTACGAGCAGTACTTC.

V is TRBV6-1 and J is TRBJ2-7, with 7 positions matching TRBD1. Germline assignment: CDR1 MNHNS and CDR2 SASEGT. The CDR3 totals 14 residues. V trimming: 6 bases; J trimming: 4 bases; junction bases outside the gene matches: 9. In DNA, the CDR3 is TGTGCCAGCAGGATCGACAGGACAGGTTACGAGCAGTACTTC. Encoded protein: CASRIDRTGYEQYF.

This sequence joins TRBV23-1 and TRBJ2-1; D is ambiguous. TRBV23-1 is placed among ORFs of uncertain function. The CDR3 covers 16 residues. The V gene lost 7 bases and the J gene lost 5 bases, with 21 bases spanning the gap. The CDR3 loop is CASTYWAAPTDNEQFF. CDR3 DNA sequence: TGCGCCAGCACCTACTGGGCGGCGCCTACGGACAATGAGCAGTTCTTC.

V gene TRBV6-6 combines with J gene TRBJ1-5; 7 positions agree with TRBD1. Germline CDR1 is MNHNY and CDR2 is SVGAGI (reference sequence). The CDR3 has 15 residues. J gave up 2 bases and V 4 bases, and 5 bases lay outside the gene matches. As DNA, the CDR3 is TGTGCCAGCAGTTTTGGACAGGCCGGCAATCAGCCCCAGCATTTT. The encoded protein is CASSFGQAGNQPQHF.

The chain combines TRBV28 with TRBJ1-1; D gene uncertain. This CDR3 is built from 12 residues. V was shortened by 3 bases and J by 8 bases, with 10 bases between the two germline ends. Germline assignment: CDR1 MDHEN and CDR2 SYDVKM. CDR3 protein: CASSFLRSEAFF. The CDR3, as DNA: TGTGCCAGCAGTTTTCTGAGGAGCGAAGCTTTCTTT.

The chain couples TRBV7-8 to TRBJ2-3; TRBD2 aligns across 7 bases. This CDR3 has 15 amino acids. Germline V gene data show CDR1 as SGHVS and CDR2 as FQNEAQ. V lost 4 bases, J lost 6 bases, and 10 bases stayed unmatched. The CDR3 DNA reads TGTGCCAGCAGCTCTGCTAATAAGCGGGGTGATACGCAGTATTTT. It codes for CASSSANKRGDTQYF.

The V gene is TRBV19, the J gene TRBJ1-2; 7 bases match TRBD1. V lost 4 bases and J lost 5; bases outside the gene matches: 19. This CDR3 is built from 18 residues. Per the germline V gene, CDR1 is LNHDA and CDR2 is SQIVND (reference sequence). As DNA, the CDR3 is TGTGCCAGTAGTAACTACCTAACAGGGGAGGAGAGCGGGTATGGCTACACCTTC. Translated, it gives CASSNYLTGEESGYGYTF.

This clone appeared once. The chain joins TRBV30 to TRBJ1-1; tentative D call: TRBD1 (5 bases). The CDR3 totals 12 residues. Germline V lookup: CDR1 GTSNPN, CDR2 SVGIG (reference sequence). Trimming took off 1 base at V and 7 bases at J, with 10 bases between the two ends. CDR3 loop: CAWSDGGGEAFF. CDR3 bases: TGTGCCTGGAGTGACGGGGGGGGTGAAGCTTTCTTT. The full variable domain, rest sourced from reference TRBV30 and TRBJ1-1, is SQTIHQWPATLVQPVGSPLSLECTVEGTSNPNLYWYRQAAGRGLQLLFYSVGIGQISSEVPQNLSASRPQDRQFILSSKKLLLSDSGFYLCAWSDGGGEAFFGQGTRLTVV.

The rearrangement joins TRBV28 to TRBJ1-2; D gene ambiguous. The CDR3 contains 12 residues. The V end was cut by 3 bases, the J end by 6 bases, with 8 bases between. CDR1 and CDR2 (germline): MDHEN, SYDVKM. CDR3 loop: CASSLKGNGYTF. CDR3 in DNA: TGTGCCAGCAGTTTGAAAGGGAATGGCTACACCTTC.

The chain uses TRBV29-1 and TRBJ1-2; D remains ambiguous. CDR3 length equals 12 residues. With 6 bases removed from V and 1 base from J, the gap between germline ends came to 9 bases. From germline, CDR1 is SQVTM and CDR2 ANQGSEA. DNA for the CDR3: TGCAGCGTCTTACAGAGTAACTATGGCTACACCTTC. Translation gives CSVLQSNYGYTF.

The rearrangement joins TRBV9 to TRBJ2-5, with a tentative D call TRBD1 (7 bases). CDR1 is SGDLS, CDR2 YYNGEE, per germline. There are 16 residues in the CDR3. V lost 0 bases, J lost 1 base, and 13 bases lay in between. CDR3 in DNA: TGTGCCAGCAGCGTAGGAGTCAGGGGGGTCCAAGAGACCCAGTACTTC. Protein: CASSVGVRGVQETQYF. The whole variable domain, filled in from reference TRBV9 and TRBJ2-5, reads DSGVTQTPKHLITATGQRVTLRCSPRSGDLSVYWYQQSLDQGLQFLIQYYNGEERAKGNILERFSAQQFPDLHSELNLSSLELGDSALYFCASSVGVRGVQETQYFGPGTRLLVL.

The chain combines TRBV30 with TRBJ1-2; D might be TRBD1 (5 bases). The V and J ends lost 1 base and 2 bases respectively, with 5 bases between them. CDR1 and CDR2 (germline): GTSNPN, SVGIG (reference sequence). This CDR3 contains 12 residues. CDR3 protein: CAWSAGNYGYTF. The CDR3 DNA reads TGTGCCTGGAGTGCAGGGAACTATGGCTACACCTTC.

The chain carries TRBV9 and TRBJ2-1; TRBD2 matches at 8 bases. The junction had 7 bases not matched to a gene; V was cut back by 3 bases and J by 5 bases. The CDR3 is 15 amino acids. Germline CDR1 is SGDLS and CDR2 is YYNGEE. The CDR3 is CASSGPGGKNNEQFF. CDR3 nucleotide sequence: TGTGCCAGCAGCGGACCGGGAGGGAAAAACAATGAGCAGTTCTTC. The full variable domain, completed using reference TRBV9 and TRBJ2-1, is DSGVTQTPKHLITATGQRVTLRCSPRSGDLSVYWYQQSLDQGLQFLIQYYNGEERAKGNILERFSAQQFPDLHSELNLSSLELGDSALYFCASSGPGGKNNEQFFGPGTRLTVL.

This sequence joins TRBV25-1 and TRBJ1-2, with D maybe TRBD1 (5 bases). Germline CDR1 and CDR2: MGHDK and SYGVNS. The CDR3 loop spans 15 amino acids. With 4 bases removed from V and 2 bases from J, the gap between germline ends came to 14 bases. CDR3 amino acids: CASSATGTENYGYTF. The CDR3 DNA reads TGTGCCAGCAGTGCCACTGGGACGGAAAACTATGGCTACACCTTC.

CDR3 region: CASRGQGNNSPLHF. DNA for the CDR3: TGTGCCAGCAGAGGACAGGGAAATAATTCACCCCTCCACTTT. The chain has TRBV28 and TRBJ1-6, with TRBD1 identical over 8 bases. V lost 6 bases to trimming and J lost 5 bases; unmatched junction nucleotides: 3. The CDR3 loop spans 14 amino acids. The germline V gene has CDR1 MDHEN and CDR2 SYDVKM.

The V gene is TRBV28, the J gene TRBJ2-5; no firm D call. Trimming removed 3 bases at V and 2 bases at J, with 10 bases between. CDR1 is MDHEN, CDR2 SYDVKM, per germline. The CDR3 contains 14 residues. The DNA for the CDR3 is TGTGCCAGCAGTTTCGTCTTCCCACAAGAGACCCAGTACTTC. This codes for CASSFVFPQETQYF.

The chain couples TRBV11-2 to TRBJ1-1; 9 positions agree with TRBD1. V shed 3 bases, J shed 6 bases, and the junction held 8 bases outside the gene matches. The CDR3 runs 15 residues. Germline assignment: CDR1 SGHAT and CDR2 FQNNGV. The CDR3 DNA follows: TGTGCCAGCAGCTTCTTACAGGGGGCTGTCGCTGAAGCTTTCTTT. Its translation is CASSFLQGAVAEAFF.

This chain uses TRBV29-1 with TRBJ2-1, with no clear D. Trimming removed 4 bases from V and 5 bases from J, with 15 bases in between. CDR3 size: 14 residues. Germline CDR1 SQVTM, CDR2 ANQGSEA. The CDR3 protein is CSVVPGLGHNEQFF. CDR3 DNA: TGCAGCGTTGTTCCCGGGTTAGGACACAATGAGCAGTTCTTC.

The V call is TRBV4-1, the J call TRBJ2-1; 14 nucleotides align to TRBD2. J lost 9 bases, V lost 5 bases, and 6 bases had no gene match. This CDR3 spans 15 amino acids. CDR1 is MGHRA and CDR2 is YSYEKL in the germline V gene. The DNA of the CDR3 is TGCGCCAGCAGCGGGACTAGCGGGAGTCGGCGTGAGCAGTTCTTC. Amino acids: CASSGTSGSRREQFF.

This chain uses TRBV19 with TRBJ1-3, with 7 bases lining up with TRBD1. CDR1 is LNHDA and CDR2 is SQIVND in the germline V gene (reference sequence). This CDR3 is 15 amino acids long. Trimming removed 5 bases from V and 0 bases from J; junction bases left unmatched: 4. CDR3 sequence: CASSPDRVSGNTIYF. CDR3 in DNA: TGTGCCAGTAGTCCCGACAGGGTCTCTGGAAACACCATATATTTT.

The chain has TRBV11-2 and TRBJ2-3; 7 bases align to TRBD2. V dropped 4 bases and J dropped 1; count of bases not matched to a gene: 11. Germline V CDR1 and CDR2: SGHAT, FQNNGV. The CDR3 is 17 residues long. The CDR3, as DNA: TGTGCCAGCAGCTCCTCCGGGAGGCTAGCAGGCACAGATACGCAGTATTTT. As protein: CASSSSGRLAGTDTQYF.

The CDR3 sequence: CAISDTGLSPLHF. In DNA form, the CDR3 reads TGTGCCATCAGTGATACGGGACTTTCACCCCTCCACTTT. This chain joins TRBV10-3 and TRBJ1-6; D might be TRBD1 (5 bases). Trimming left V 3 bases short and J 9 bases short, with 9 bases between. Germline V gene sequence: CDR1 ENHRY, CDR2 SYGVKD. CDR3 length: 13 residues.